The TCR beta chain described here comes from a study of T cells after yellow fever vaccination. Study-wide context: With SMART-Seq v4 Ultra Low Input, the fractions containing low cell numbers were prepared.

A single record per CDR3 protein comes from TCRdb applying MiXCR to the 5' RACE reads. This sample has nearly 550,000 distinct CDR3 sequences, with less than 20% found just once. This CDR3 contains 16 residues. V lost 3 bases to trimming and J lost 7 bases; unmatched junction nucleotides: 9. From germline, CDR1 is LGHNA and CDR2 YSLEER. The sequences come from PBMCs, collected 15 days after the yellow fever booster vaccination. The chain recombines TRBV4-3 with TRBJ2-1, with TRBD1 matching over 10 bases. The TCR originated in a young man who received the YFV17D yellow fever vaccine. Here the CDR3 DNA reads TGCGCCAGCAGCCAGGGAAGACAGGGGGCAAGGAATGAGCAGTTCTTC. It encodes CASSQGRQGARNEQFF.